Presented here are 15 T cell receptor beta chains from one specimen sequenced in a study of identical twins. MiXCR, run by TCRdb on the 5' RACE reads, gives a single entry per CDR3 protein. Of around 670,000 distinct CDR3 sequences listed, approximately 6% are singletons. The source material was naive T cells sorted from blood. All receptors derive from a man aged 18-30 years in good health.

Ten or more counts support this clonotype. J is TRBJ2-5 and V is TRBV29-1; D possibly matches TRBD1 or TRBD2 (5 bases each). There are 11 residues in the CDR3. The ends were cut back, 8 bases at V and 3 bases at J, with 10 bases in the middle. From germline, CDR1 is SQVTM and CDR2 ANQGSEA. CDR3 residues: CSSGREETQYF. The CDR3, as DNA: TGCAGCTCGGGACGGGAAGAGACCCAGTACTTC.

Many counts were recorded for this clonotype. The genes are TRBV11-2 and TRBJ1-6, with D unresolved. Germline assignment: CDR1 SGHAT and CDR2 FQNNGV. The CDR3 length is 14 residues. The V gene lost 0 bases and the J gene lost 10 bases, with 10 bases spanning the gap. This CDR3 is CASSLDLVTSPLHF. CDR3 coding DNA: TGTGCCAGCAGCTTAGATCTTGTAACGTCACCCCTCCACTTT.

Only a few counts were recorded for this clonotype. The rearrangement joins TRBV28 to TRBJ2-5, with D perhaps TRBD1 (5 bases). The CDR3 covers 13 residues. Germline V CDR1 and CDR2: MDHEN, SYDVKM. V dropped 6 bases and J dropped 5 bases, with 13 bases sitting between them. CDR3 sequence: CASSSGLPETQYF. CDR3 sequence (DNA): TGTGCCAGCAGCTCAGGGCTGCCCGAGACCCAGTACTTC.

A few counts support this clonotype. The chain combines TRBV30 with TRBJ2-7; D is undetermined. The ends were cut back, 0 bases at V and 3 bases at J, with 12 bases in the middle. This CDR3 has 14 amino acids. Germline V gene sequence: CDR1 GTSNPN, CDR2 SVGIG (reference sequence). CDR3 DNA sequence: TGTGCCTGGAGTGTACTCTCGACATTCTACGAGCAGTACTTC. It codes for CAWSVLSTFYEQYF.

As concerns this clonotype: The junction differs from germline at one of its ends, possibly a read error. The chain has TRBV12-3 or TRBV12-4 and TRBJ2-1; either TRBD1 or TRBD2 may supply D (5 bases each). This CDR3 has 15 amino acids. Here the CDR3 reads CASSLGGEGYNEQLF. The CDR3 DNA reads TGTGCCAGCAGTTTAGGGGGCGAGGGTTACAATGAGCAGCTCTTC.

The table lists this clonotype with many counts. Written as DNA, the CDR3 is TGCGCCAGCAGCTCGCCCGGCAGGGACAGCACCTACAATGAGCAGTTCTTC. Translating gives CASSSPGRDSTYNEQFF. This chain connects TRBV5-1 to TRBJ2-1, with 7 positions matching TRBD1. The germline V gene encodes CDR1 SGHRS and CDR2 YFSETQ. V lost 3 bases to trimming and J lost 2 bases; unmatched junction nucleotides: 11. The CDR3 covers 17 residues.

This clonotype was recorded a few times. The CDR3: CASSIRQGSTDTQYF. Written as DNA, the CDR3 is TGTGCCAGCAGCATAAGACAGGGGAGCACAGATACGCAGTATTTT. The rearrangement links TRBV7-9 to TRBJ2-3; 8 bases are a match to TRBD1. In germline, CDR1 is SEHNR, CDR2 FQNEAQ (reference sequence). This CDR3 has 15 residues. The V gene end was trimmed by 5 bases and the J gene end by 0 bases; junction bases not matched to a gene: 4.

This clonotype was seen many times. This chain uses TRBV12-3 or TRBV12-4 with TRBJ1-1, with D perhaps TRBD1 (5 bases). Trimming pared 3 bases from V and 4 bases from J, leaving 15 bases between. The CDR3 length is 15 residues. For the CDR3, the DNA is TGTGCCAGCAGTTTTTGGGGGGTGCACGGCACTGAAGCTTTCTTT. As protein: CASSFWGVHGTEAFF.

This clonotype has ten or more counts. The rearrangement links TRBV5-1 to TRBJ2-2; D may be TRBD1 or TRBD2 (7 bases each). Germline V gene lookup returns CDR1 SGHRS and CDR2 YFSETQ. The CDR3 length is 16 residues. V lost 4 bases to trimming and J lost 6 bases, with 19 bases between them. CDR3 sequence: CASSPPGQRGPGELFF. CDR3 DNA sequence: TGCGCCAGCAGCCCACCGGGACAGCGGGGCCCCGGGGAGCTGTTTTTT. Based on the CDR3 plus reference TRBV5-1 and TRBJ2-2, the full variable domain is KAGVTQTPRYLIKTRGQQVTLSCSPISGHRSVSWYQQTPGQGLQFLFEYFSETQRNKGNFPGRFSGRQFSNSRSEMNVSTLELGDSALYLCASSPPGQRGPGELFFGEGSRLTVL.

This clonotype came up a few times. The CDR3, as DNA: TGTGCCAGCAGCTTCCGAGGGGAGTACGAGCAGTACTTC. Protein: CASSFRGEYEQYF. The rearrangement uses TRBV7-9 and TRBJ2-7; D is tentatively TRBD1 or TRBD2 (5 bases each). Looked up from germline, CDR1 is SEHNR and CDR2 is FQNEAQ (reference sequence). The CDR3 covers 13 residues. Trimming took off 3 bases at V and 4 bases at J, with 10 bases between the two ends.

J is TRBJ1-5 and V is TRBV29-1; the D is unclear. This CDR3 is 12 amino acids long. V lost 5 bases and J 0 bases, leaving 5 bases between the germline ends. Germline-derived CDR1 and CDR2 are SQVTM and ANQGSEA. In DNA form, the CDR3 reads TGCAGCGTTAGAGATAGCAATCAGCCCCAGCATTTT. It codes for CSVRDSNQPQHF.

This clonotype was seen a few times. The chain employs TRBV5-5 and TRBJ1-2; D is ambiguous. The CDR3 extends over 14 amino acids. Deletions cut 4 bases from V and 1 base from J, with 11 bases between. Germline CDR1 is SGHKS and CDR2 is YYEKEE (reference sequence). CDR3 sequence (DNA): TGTGCCAGCAGCCCCCGGACGGTTAACTATGGCTACACCTTC. Its translation is CASSPRTVNYGYTF.

The table lists this clonotype with a few counts. This chain connects TRBV3-1 to TRBJ2-3; 12 bases match TRBD2. The CDR3 contains 16 residues. J was trimmed by 3 bases and V by 4 bases; bases with no gene match: 5. Germline CDR1 LGHDT, CDR2 YNNKEL (reference sequence). CDR3: CASSPTSGSLTDTQYF. The CDR3 coding sequence is TGTGCCAGCAGCCCGACTAGCGGGAGTTTGACAGATACGCAGTATTTT.

The chain links TRBV5-4 to TRBJ2-1, with 10 bases matching TRBD2. CDR3 length equals 16 residues. The germline V gene has CDR1 SGHNT and CDR2 YYREEE (reference sequence). V lost 3 bases, J lost 4 bases, and 7 bases stayed unmatched. In DNA, the CDR3 is TGTGCCAGCAGCTCCGAACCGGGACTAGCGTACAATGAGCAGTTCTTC. Translation gives CASSSEPGLAYNEQFF.

The chain is built from TRBV4-2 and TRBJ2-1; 9 bases are a match to TRBD2. V lost 3 bases to trimming and J lost 8 bases; unmatched junction nucleotides: 11. Germline CDR1 reads LGHNA; CDR2 reads YNFKEQ. The CDR3 is 16 amino acids. The CDR3 protein is CASSQLISGSFDEQFF. CDR3 sequence (DNA): TGTGCCAGCAGCCAGCTGATTAGCGGGAGTTTCGATGAGCAGTTCTTC.